The rows below give T cell receptor beta chains drawn from one sample of a study of Ad26.COV2.S vaccination and SARS-CoV-2 variants. Profiling relied on immunoSEQ multiplex PCR, and the TCRdb table lists in-frame clones only, not all of them. Among a few hundred thousand clones listed, 90% were seen once. The sequencing used peripheral blood, collected in a trial of Ad26.COV2.S vaccine versus placebo. The receptors were sampled from a person aged 18-65 years who received the Ad26.COV2.S COVID-19 vaccine or a placebo. Each CDR3 is given with its conserved first and last residue. A D gene is named only where the DNA matches it firmly. Clone size is given for some rows only: seen once, a few or many times, or a class if the clone is expanded.

-	TRBV5-4	-	TRBJ1-4	CASSPKASEKLFF	TGTGCCAGCAGCCCGAAGGCGTCGGAAAAACTGTTTTTT
-	TRBV29-1	TRBD1	TRBJ2-5	CSVIPGQALQETQYF	TGCAGCGTTATACCGGGACAGGCCCTCCAAGAGACCCAGTACTTC
-	TRBV6-5	-	TRBJ2-3	CATARLEATDTQYF	TGTGCCACCGCCCGACTCGAAGCCACAGATACGCAGTATTTT
once	TRBV7-2	-	TRBJ2-5	CASSPRTNQETQYF	TGTGCCAGCAGCCCCCGGACCAACCAAGAGACCCAGTACTTC
-	TRBV3-1/TRBV3-2	TRBD1	TRBJ1-1	CASSHFLKSGTANTEAFF	TGTGCCAGCAGCCATTTTCTGAAATCCGGGACAGCGAACACTGAAGCTTTCTTT
-	TRBV19	-	TRBJ2-2	CASSTWTGELFF	TGTGCCAGTAGTACCTGGACCGGGGAGCTGTTTTTT
-	TRBV7-2	TRBD2	TRBJ2-7	CASSLARAGGSIDEQYF	TGTGCCAGCAGCTTAGCGCGTGCGGGAGGGTCTATCGACGAGCAGTACTTC
-	TRBV20-1	TRBD2	TRBJ2-3	CSASSREGGTDTQYF	TGCAGTGCTAGTTCGCGGGAGGGGGGCACAGATACGCAGTATTTT
-	TRBV5-6	-	TRBJ2-4	CASSLGGGGKNIQYF	TGTGCCAGCAGCTTGGGTGGGGGTGGCAAAAACATTCAGTACTTC
-	TRBV15	TRBD1	TRBJ2-2	CATSGGQDTGELFF	TGTGCCACCAGCGGAGGACAGGACACCGGGGAGCTGTTTTTT
-	TRBV19	-	TRBJ1-5	CASSIRQEVNQPQHF	TGTGCCAGTAGTATTAGACAGGAAGTAAATCAGCCCCAGCATTTT
-	TRBV29-1	-	TRBJ1-2	CSVLSGYTF	TGCAGCGTTTTATCTGGCTACACCTTC
-	TRBV18	TRBD1	TRBJ2-3	CASAKGTANTDTQYF	TGTGCCAGCGCTAAGGGGACAGCAAACACAGATACGCAGTATTTT
-	TRBV11-1	-	TRBJ1-1	CASSLVGIGNEQGAFF	TGTGCCAGCAGCTTAGTGGGGATAGGCAACGAACAAGGAGCTTTCTTT
-	TRBV30	TRBD2	TRBJ2-1	CAGTSGYNEQFF	TGTGCCGGAACTAGCGGCTACAATGAGCAGTTCTTC
-	TRBV11-2	TRBD2	TRBJ2-5	CASSPRPLTSGRKDETQYF	TGTGCCAGCAGCCCACGGCCGCTAACTAGCGGGAGGAAGGATGAGACCCAGTACTTC
few	TRBV5-6	-	TRBJ1-6	CASSLEGVRNSPLHF	TGTGCCAGCAGCTTGGAAGGGGTCCGTAATTCACCCCTCCACTTT
-	TRBV19	TRBD2	TRBJ2-1	CATSVRGRANEQFF	TGTGCCACCTCCGTACGCGGGAGGGCCAATGAGCAGTTCTTC
-	TRBV7-9	TRBD1	TRBJ1-5	CASSKTGGGGNQPQHF	TGTGCCAGCAGCAAAACAGGGGGCGGTGGCAATCAGCCCCAGCATTTT
-	TRBV10-3	TRBD1	TRBJ2-3	CAIRKTGASTDTQYF	TGTGCCATCAGAAAGACAGGGGCTAGCACAGATACGCAGTATTTT
-	TRBV27	-	TRBJ2-1	CASSSRERAPYNEQFF	TGTGCCAGCAGTTCCCGAGAGCGGGCCCCCTACAATGAGCAGTTCTTC
-	TRBV5-4	-	TRBJ1-2	CASSLAGRDGYGYTF	TGTGCCAGCAGCTTGGCGGGCAGGGACGGATATGGCTACACCTTC
-	TRBV7-2	-	TRBJ2-1	CASSLWTVGANEQFF	TGTGCCAGCAGCTTATGGACAGTGGGGGCCAATGAGCAGTTCTTC
-	TRBV18	TRBD2	TRBJ2-1	CASSLQPTSTLYNEQFF	TGTGCCAGCTCTCTGCAGCCGACTAGCACTCTTTACAATGAGCAGTTCTTC
-	TRBV9	-	TRBJ2-2	CASSAGPTNTGELFF	TGTGCCAGCAGCGCGGGACCTACGAACACCGGGGAGCTGTTTTTT
-	TRBV5-4	TRBD1	TRBJ2-2	CASSLKGGRNGELFF	TGTGCCAGCAGCCTAAAAGGGGGCCGGAACGGGGAGCTGTTTTTT
-	TRBV19	TRBD2	TRBJ2-7	CASSTSRGLDLSYEQYF	TGTGCCAGTAGTACATCCAGGGGACTAGATCTTTCCTACGAGCAGTACTTC
-	TRBV11-2	TRBD2	TRBJ2-7	CASRLAYEQYF	TGTGCCAGCAGACTAGCGTACGAGCAGTACTTC
once	TRBV19	-	TRBJ2-2	CASTPLTLSSGELFF	TGTGCCAGTACCCCCCTGACCCTGTCCAGCGGGGAGCTGTTTTTT
-	TRBV6-1	-	TRBJ2-7	CASSEGIRPYEQYF	TGTGCCAGCAGTGAGGGGATTCGACCCTACGAGCAGTACTTC
-	TRBV19	-	TRBJ2-5	CASTQFNQETQYF	TGTGCCAGTACCCAGTTTAACCAAGAGACCCAGTACTTC
-	TRBV7-9	-	TRBJ2-5	CASSAAMQETQYF	TGTGCCAGCAGCGCGGCAATGCAAGAGACCCAGTACTTC
-	TRBV15	-	TRBJ1-1	CATSRDDAGNTEAFF	TGTGCCACCAGCAGAGATGATGCGGGGAACACTGAAGCTTTCTTT
-	TRBV24-1	TRBD2	TRBJ2-5	CATSDSGTSGRKTQYF	TGTGCCACCAGTGATTCTGGGACTAGCGGCCGGAAGACCCAGTACTTC
-	TRBV7-8	-	TRBJ2-1	CASSLAPSAAYNEQFF	TGTGCCAGCAGCTTAGCTCCTAGCGCTGCCTACAATGAGCAGTTCTTC
-	TRBV19	TRBD2	TRBJ2-7	CASSIGSPGGGSINEQYF	TGTGCCAGTAGTATAGGATCCCCGGGTGGCGGGAGCATCAACGAGCAGTACTTC
-	TRBV7-9	-	TRBJ2-5	CASSLARTQETQYF	TGTGCCAGCAGCTTAGCCCGGACCCAAGAGACCCAGTACTTC
once	TRBV18	TRBD1	TRBJ1-1	CASSESTGGSQSEAFF	TGTGCCAGCTCAGAATCCACAGGGGGGTCACAGAGTGAAGCTTTCTTT
-	TRBV24-1	-	TRBJ2-5	CATTSDTEETQYF	TGTGCCACCACCTCGGACACCGAAGAGACCCAGTACTTC
once	TRBV6-2/TRBV6-3	-	TRBJ2-2	CASSYLVGSPWRTGELFF	TGTGCCAGCAGTTACTTGGTGGGGTCCCCATGGAGGACCGGGGAGCTGTTTTTT
-	TRBV7-9	TRBD2	TRBJ2-7	CASSLAGGAYEQYF	TGTGCCAGCAGCTTAGCGGGAGGGGCTTACGAGCAGTACTTC
-	TRBV14	-	TRBJ2-7	CASSQVRGYEQYF	TGTGCCAGCAGCCAAGTCCGGGGCTACGAGCAGTACTTC
-	TRBV9	-	TRBJ2-5	CASSVGVGRTKETQYF	TGTGCCAGCAGCGTAGGAGTGGGCCGCACCAAAGAGACCCAGTACTTC
-	TRBV24-1	TRBD2	TRBJ2-7	CATSPGTSGRKWGSYEQYF	TGTGCCACCAGTCCGGGGACTAGCGGGAGGAAGTGGGGCTCCTACGAGCAGTACTTC
-	TRBV6-5	TRBD1	TRBJ2-7	CASRHRGAPYEQYF	TGTGCCAGCAGGCACAGGGGCGCTCCTTACGAGCAGTACTTC
-	TRBV19	TRBD2	TRBJ2-2	CASSPRLAHHTGELFF	TGTGCCAGTAGTCCTAGACTAGCGCACCACACCGGGGAGCTGTTTTTT
-	TRBV5-4	TRBD1	TRBJ1-1	CASRERDRGNTEAFF	TGTGCCAGCAGGGAAAGGGACAGGGGGAACACTGAAGCTTTCTTT
-	TRBV15	TRBD2	TRBJ2-7	CATSTPSGLDSYEQYF	TGTGCCACCAGCACGCCCTCGGGACTAGACTCCTACGAGCAGTACTTC
-	TRBV3-1/TRBV3-2	-	TRBJ1-4	CASSQDGVNEKLFF	TGTGCCAGCAGCCAAGACGGAGTGAATGAAAAACTGTTTTTT
-	TRBV7-2	-	TRBJ2-1	CASSFLLGEQFF	TGTGCCAGCAGCTTCTTACTGGGTGAGCAGTTCTTC
-	TRBV6-5	TRBD1	TRBJ2-7	CASTWDRDPNEQYF	TGTGCCAGCACCTGGGACAGGGACCCCAACGAGCAGTACTTC
once	TRBV6-5	-	TRBJ1-6	CASTYAWGDSPLHF	TGTGCCAGCACCTATGCCTGGGGGGATTCACCCCTCCACTTT
-	TRBV2	-	TRBJ2-5	CASRLTVETQYF	TGTGCCAGCCGCTTGACGGTGGAGACCCAGTACTTC
-	TRBV6-5	-	TRBJ2-5	CASSRGFVETQYF	TGTGCCAGCAGTAGGGGGTTTGTTGAGACCCAGTACTTC
-	TRBV3-1/TRBV3-2	TRBD2	TRBJ2-3	CASSQVLGREYTDTQYF	TGTGCCAGCAGCCAAGTTTTAGGGCGGGAGTACACAGATACGCAGTATTTT
-	TRBV7-9	TRBD2	TRBJ2-1	CASSLVGGRALRINEQFF	TGTGCCAGCAGCTTAGTTGGCGGGAGGGCACTCCGTATCAATGAGCAGTTCTTC